What follows are 32 T cell receptor beta chains derived from one specimen sequenced in a study of OX40 agonist ivuxolimab in advanced cancers. The repertoire was sequenced with immunoSEQ multiplex PCR; TCRdb's copy has only in-frame clones and lacks some. The data hold roughly 69,000 clones, with about nine tenths observed a single time. The input for sequencing was CD4+ or CD8+ T cells sorted from blood, taken in a trial of the OX40 agonist ivuxolimab. The origin of the receptors is an adult with an advanced solid tumor such as melanoma, head and neck, liver or kidney cancer.

This rearrangement joins TRBV5-6 to TRBJ1-5; D might be TRBD1 (5 bases). V lost 3 bases to trimming and J lost 7 bases, with 14 bases between them. The CDR3 runs to 14 residues. Germline CDR1 SGHDT, CDR2 YYEEEE. DNA of the CDR3: TGTGCCAGCAGCTCCAGGGTTGTCGGACAGCCCCAGCATTTT. This translates into CASSSRVVGQPQHF.

This clone was seen only once. The chain uses TRBV29-1 and TRBJ1-5; no clear D. The CDR3 has 10 residues. Trimming cost V 8 bases and J 9 bases, with 11 bases left between them. Per germline, CDR1 SQVTM and CDR2 ANQGSEA. The CDR3 region is CSPPPGPQHF. The CDR3 DNA reads TGCAGCCCCCCCCCAGGGCCCCAGCATTTT.

The chain links TRBV28 to TRBJ2-7, with 8 bases fitting TRBD2. The germline V gene encodes CDR1 MDHEN and CDR2 SYDVKM. The V and J ends lost 3 bases and 3 bases, in that order; junction bases with no gene match: 10. The CDR3 length is 16 residues. As DNA, the CDR3 is TGTGCCAGCAGTTTTCCAGCTAGCGGGTTTCACTACGAGCAGTACTTC. Protein sequence: CASSFPASGFHYEQYF.

The V and J genes are TRBV18 and TRBJ1-3, with D possibly being TRBD1 (6 bases). The CDR3 contains 14 residues. Trimming took 6 bases from V and 3 from J, leaving 12 bases between them. Germline CDR1 KGHSH, CDR2 LQKENI. The CDR3 region is CASSEGQNGNTIYF. DNA for the CDR3: TGTGCCAGCTCGGAAGGACAGAATGGAAACACCATATATTTT.

V is TRBV5-1 and J is TRBJ1-4; 7 positions match TRBD1. Germline loops: CDR1 SGHRS, CDR2 YFSETQ. Trimming at V came to 4 bases and at J to 5 bases, leaving 5 bases not matched to a gene. CDR3 length: 14 residues. In DNA form, the CDR3 reads TGCGCCAGCAGCCCGGGACAGATAAATGAAAAACTGTTTTTT. Translated, it gives CASSPGQINEKLFF. Full variable domain (remainder filled in from reference TRBV5-1 and TRBJ1-4): KAGVTQTPRYLIKTRGQQVTLSCSPISGHRSVSWYQQTPGQGLQFLFEYFSETQRNKGNFPGRFSGRQFSNSRSEMNVSTLELGDSALYLCASSPGQINEKLFFGSGTQLSVL.

The chain couples TRBV28 to TRBJ2-1; 8 bases match TRBD1. Germline V lookup: CDR1 MDHEN, CDR2 SYDVKM. Trimming at V came to 7 bases and at J to 3 bases, leaving 8 bases not matched to a gene. The CDR3 is made up of 15 amino acids. CDR3 DNA: TGTGCCAGCACCGTCCCCGGACAGGGCTACAATGAGCAGTTCTTC. Translating gives CASTVPGQGYNEQFF.

The count of this clone is one. The chain joins TRBV6-1 to TRBJ2-7; 8 bases line up with TRBD2. From germline, CDR1 is MNHNS and CDR2 SASEGT. This CDR3 spans 13 amino acids. V lost 6 bases and J lost 1; bases outside the gene matches: 2. CDR3 loop: CASSPGGSYEQYF. CDR3 DNA sequence: TGTGCCAGCAGCCCGGGAGGGTCCTACGAGCAGTACTTC.

Only a few counts were recorded for this clone. The chain links TRBV6-1 to TRBJ2-7; 7 bases agree with TRBD2. CDR1 MNHNS and CDR2 SASEGT come from the germline V gene. The CDR3 covers 13 residues. The V segment lost 8 bases and the J segment 3 bases; nucleotides outside the gene matches: 7. Here the CDR3 DNA reads TGTGCCAGCTCCTACCGGGGGGACTACGAGCAGTACTTC. Its translation is CASSYRGDYEQYF.

The V and J genes are TRBV6-1 and TRBJ1-5, with no clear D. This CDR3 spans 13 amino acids. Trimming took off 1 base at V and 2 bases at J, with 3 bases between the two ends. Germline V gene lookup returns CDR1 MNHNS and CDR2 SASEGT. The CDR3 bases are TGTGCCAGCAGTGAAGGGGGCAATCAGCCCCAGCATTTT. Protein sequence: CASSEGGNQPQHF.

J is TRBJ2-2 and V is TRBV4-3; 10 bases fit TRBD2. There are 17 residues in the CDR3. Germline V lookup: CDR1 LGHNA, CDR2 YSLEER. V gave up 0 bases and J gave up 4 bases; unmatched junction bases: 5. Here the CDR3 DNA reads TGCGCCAGCAGCCAAGAAAGGACTAGCGGCGGCACCGGGGAGCTGTTTTTT. This translates into CASSQERTSGGTGELFF.

CDR3 in amino acids: CASSPGAIQETQYF. CDR3 sequence (DNA): TGTGCCAGCAGCCCCGGGGCAATCCAAGAGACCCAGTACTTC. The chain joins TRBV7-3 to TRBJ2-5; D tentatively reads TRBD1 or TRBD2 (5 bases each). This CDR3 contains 14 residues. The V gene's germline CDR1 is SGHTA and CDR2 FQGTGA. V shed 5 bases and J shed 1 base, with 11 bases lying between them.

The genes are TRBV19 and TRBJ2-5; D is uncertain. CDR3 length: 14 amino acids. The ends were cut back, 3 bases at V and 2 bases at J, with 10 bases in the middle. CDR1 is LNHDA and CDR2 is SQIVND in the germline V gene (reference sequence). The CDR3 DNA reads TGTGCCAGTAGTATCATTGGCCAGCAAGAGACCCAGTACTTC. Its translation: CASSIIGQQETQYF.

V gene TRBV5-1 combines with J gene TRBJ2-1; D is possibly TRBD2 (5 bases). Trimming removed 0 bases from V and 2 bases from J, with 9 bases in between. The CDR3 has 15 residues. Germline CDR1 reads SGHRS; CDR2 reads YFSETQ. CDR3 sequence reads: CASSLVGEAYNEQFF. The CDR3 DNA reads TGCGCCAGCAGCTTGGTGGGAGAGGCCTACAATGAGCAGTTCTTC.

This clone was observed a single time. The chain has TRBV9 and TRBJ2-7; D could derive from TRBD1 or TRBD2 (5 bases each). CDR1 is SGDLS and CDR2 is YYNGEE in the germline V gene. There are 14 residues in the CDR3. Trimming removed 0 bases from V and 2 bases from J, with 9 bases in between. The CDR3 bases are TGTGCCAGCAGCGTAGGAGAGGGGCCCTACGAGCAGTACTTC. Translated, it gives CASSVGEGPYEQYF.

The sample holds a few counts of this clone. The rearrangement links TRBV19 to TRBJ1-1; D gene uncertain. The V gene's germline CDR1 is LNHDA and CDR2 SQIVND (reference sequence). This CDR3 spans 12 amino acids. Trimming shortened V by 1 base and J by 0 bases, and 0 bases separated the two germline ends. CDR3 loop: CASSIVNTEAFF. The CDR3 region has the DNA TGTGCCAGTAGTATAGTGAACACTGAAGCTTTCTTT.

The V and J genes are TRBV7-9 and TRBJ2-1, with TRBD2 matching 8 bases. Germline lookup yields CDR1 SEHNR and CDR2 FQNEAQ (reference sequence). V lost 3 bases to trimming and J lost 6 bases; unmatched junction nucleotides: 4. The CDR3 loop spans 14 amino acids. Written as DNA, the CDR3 is TGTGCCAGCAGCTTCGGGGGGGCAGTCAATGAGCAGTTCTTC. As protein: CASSFGGAVNEQFF.

This clone was observed a few times. The chain joins TRBV5-5 to TRBJ2-1; 7 nucleotides agree with TRBD1. Losses at the gene ends were 2 bases for V and 3 bases for J; bases not matched to a gene: 2. Germline V gene lookup returns CDR1 SGHKS and CDR2 YYEKEE (reference sequence). The CDR3 covers 14 residues. CDR3 DNA: TGTGCCAGCAGCTTTGGGACAGTCTACAATGAGCAGTTCTTC. This encodes CASSFGTVYNEQFF.

The rearrangement uses TRBV4-1 and TRBJ1-4; 11 bases line up with TRBD1. Germline trimming cut 4 bases from V and 5 bases from J; bases unmatched to any gene: 6. CDR3 length equals 16 residues. Germline V CDR1 and CDR2: MGHRA, YSYEKL. In DNA form, the CDR3 reads TGCGCCAGCAGCCGGCGGACAGGGGGCGGGAATGAAAAACTGTTTTTT. Amino acid sequence: CASSRRTGGGNEKLFF.

The chain is built from TRBV28 and TRBJ1-1, with D unclear. V lost 5 bases, J lost 5 bases, and 24 bases lay in between. CDR1 and CDR2 from the germline V gene are MDHEN and SYDVKM. The CDR3 totals 17 residues. Written as DNA, the CDR3 is TGTGCCAGCAGTAAAATCGGGTCCACGACGCGGATAACTGAAGCTTTCTTT. As protein: CASSKIGSTTRITEAFF.

V usage is TRBV11-3 and J usage is TRBJ2-5, with D perhaps matching TRBD1 or TRBD2 (5 bases each). Germline V gene lookup returns CDR1 SGHNT and CDR2 YENEEA. Trimming took off 5 bases at V and 5 bases at J, with 12 bases between the two ends. The CDR3 totals 13 residues. CDR3 residues: CASSPGRWETQYF. In nucleotides, the CDR3 is TGTGCCAGCAGCCCGGGACGTTGGGAGACCCAGTACTTC.

This clone was picked up a small number of times. The chain recombines TRBV19 with TRBJ1-1; possible D gene TRBD1, 6 bases. Germline-derived CDR1 and CDR2 are LNHDA and SQIVND (reference sequence). The ends were cut back, 5 bases at V and 1 base at J, with 14 bases in the middle. CDR3 length: 15 amino acids. The CDR3 region has the DNA TGTGCCAGTAGTCGACAGGCCCGCGGGAACACTGAAGCTTTCTTT. It specifies CASSRQARGNTEAFF.

The chain joins TRBV28 to TRBJ2-1; 10 bases are shared with TRBD1. The CDR3 runs 13 residues. V gave up 6 bases and J gave up 8 bases; unmatched junction bases: 4. Germline CDR1 is MDHEN and CDR2 is SYDVKM. CDR3 sequence reads: CASRGQGRHEQFF. CDR3 in DNA: TGTGCCAGCAGGGGACAGGGGCGGCATGAGCAGTTCTTC.

The table lists this clone with a count of one. The rearrangement uses TRBV27 and TRBJ2-6; no firm D call. The CDR3 is 17 residues long. In germline, CDR1 is MNHEY, CDR2 SMNVEV (reference sequence). The V end was cut by 7 bases, the J end by 0 bases, with 16 bases between. CDR3 bases: TGTGCCAGCACCAACCGGCCACCCAGCTCTGGGGCCAACGTCCTGACTTTC. As protein: CASTNRPPSSGANVLTF.

On this clone itself: Other nucleotide sequences from this sample produce the same CDR3. The chain combines TRBV7-2 with TRBJ2-1; TRBD1 aligns across 7 bases. V was pared by 3 bases and J by 7 bases, with 3 bases of the junction left unmatched. Germline CDR1 and CDR2: SGHTA and FQGNSA. This CDR3 is 13 amino acids long. DNA for the CDR3: TGTGCCAGCAGCTTTGACAGGGCGAATGAGCAGTTCTTC. Translating it yields CASSFDRANEQFF.

The rearrangement uses TRBV6-5 and TRBJ1-5; D perhaps matches TRBD1 (6 bases). This CDR3 region has 14 residues. V was trimmed by 6 bases and J by 4 bases, leaving 13 bases between them. CDR1 and CDR2 (germline): MNHEY, SVGAGI. The CDR3 spells CASRDTQGNQPQHF. The CDR3 bases are TGTGCCAGCAGGGATACACAGGGAAATCAGCCCCAGCATTTT.

The V call is TRBV5-6, the J call TRBJ2-5; D may be TRBD1 (7 bases). Gene TRBJ2-7 matches the end of the DNA better, so the J call may be wrong. Germline lookup yields CDR1 SGHDT and CDR2 YYEEEE. CDR3 length: 14 residues. The CDR3 coding sequence is TGTGCCAGCAGATACACAGGGGTAGCGGACGAGCAGTACTTC. This encodes CASRYTGVADEQYF.

This chain connects TRBV29-1 to TRBJ2-2; a possible D gene is TRBD2 (5 bases). CDR1 SQVTM and CDR2 ANQGSEA come from the germline V gene. The length of the CDR3 is 15 residues. Between the trimmed V and J ends, which lost 0 bases and 5 bases, there was a span of 13 bases. The CDR3 nucleotides are TGCAGCGTTGAAGAGGGGAGATTAGCTACCGGGGAGCTGTTTTTT. Its protein product is CSVEEGRLATGELFF.

The V call is TRBV6-6, the J call TRBJ2-7, with TRBD1 identical over 7 bases. Germline V gene data show CDR1 as MNHNY and CDR2 as SVGAGI (reference sequence). Trimming cost V 8 bases and J 4 bases; bases outside gene matches: 11. The CDR3 sequence is 14 residues long. DNA of the CDR3: TGTGCCAGCGCGTCAAGGGGGCTTTCATACGAGCAGTACTTC. It is translated as CASASRGLSYEQYF.

This chain links TRBV7-9 with TRBJ2-7; 9 nucleotides line up with TRBD1. The germline gives CDR1 SEHNR, CDR2 FQNEAQ (reference sequence). The CDR3 consists of 14 residues. The V and J ends lost 5 bases and 2 bases, in that order; junction bases with no gene match: 4. The CDR3 protein is CASSPRTGAYEQYF. DNA of the CDR3: TGTGCCAGCAGCCCCCGGACAGGGGCCTACGAGCAGTACTTC.

On this clone itself: The junction does not match germline at one end; this may be a read error. V usage is TRBV28 and J usage is TRBJ2-7; 10 bases map to TRBD2. This CDR3 is built from 18 residues. Germline CDR1 and CDR2: MDHEN and SYDVKM. The CDR3 region is CASRLSHGPGLAPYEQYF. The CDR3 DNA reads as TGTGCCAGCAGGTTATCCCACGGACCGGGACTAGCGCCCTACGAGCAGTACTTC.

This clone has only a few counts. The chain carries TRBV11-1 and TRBJ2-5; 8 nucleotides agree with TRBD2. V trimming: 5 bases; J trimming: 5 bases; junction bases outside the gene matches: 4. The V gene's germline CDR1 is SGHAT and CDR2 FQDESV (reference sequence). This CDR3 is 13 amino acids long. In DNA form, the CDR3 reads TGTGCCAGCAGCATTCCGGGAGGGGAGACCCAGTACTTC. This encodes CASSIPGGETQYF.

The CDR3 loop reads CASSPPGTGGNEQYF. DNA of the CDR3: TGTGCCAGCAGCCCCCCAGGGACAGGGGGCAACGAGCAGTACTTC. This chain links TRBV28 with TRBJ2-7; TRBD1 matches 12 bases. V shed 6 bases and J 5 bases; nucleotides not matched to a gene: 8. Germline V gene lookup returns CDR1 MDHEN and CDR2 SYDVKM. The CDR3 spans 15 residues.